Sequencing of this T cell receptor (beta chain) was carried out in a study of cytomegalovirus exposure and HLA in healthy donors. Looking at the study overall: An analysis done earlier identified more than 90 million unique TCR beta sequences from approximately 180 million T cells.

PCR involved 60 Vbeta and 13 Jbeta primers. TCRdb's table, derived via immunoSEQ multiplex PCR, lists solely in-frame clones and lacks some. Of roughly 110,000 clones in the sample, approximately 79% are singletons; the top ten hold around 15%. Study conclusions and caveats: Rarity characterized most TCR sequences, yet some public TCRs appeared in many donors. Later findings reportedly placed an Asian-associated ancestry cluster below the approximately 670-donor mean for N-insertions.

Remarks on this clone: The antigen is unknown.

Donors likely had unrecorded immune exposures despite being nominally healthy when sampled. Sequencing used PBMCs. This clonotype originated in a woman aged 40 to 55 in good health and CMV-seropositive.

The DNA of the CDR3 is TGTGCCAGCAGCGTAGGGGGACAGGGGGACACTGAAGCTTTCTTT. Its translation is CASSVGGQGDTEAFF. V and J are TRBV9 and TRBJ1-1, with 11 bases lining up with TRBD1. V was pared by 0 bases and J by 3 bases, with 1 base of the junction left unmatched. This CDR3 comprises 15 residues. Germline V gene sequence: CDR1 SGDLS, CDR2 YYNGEE.